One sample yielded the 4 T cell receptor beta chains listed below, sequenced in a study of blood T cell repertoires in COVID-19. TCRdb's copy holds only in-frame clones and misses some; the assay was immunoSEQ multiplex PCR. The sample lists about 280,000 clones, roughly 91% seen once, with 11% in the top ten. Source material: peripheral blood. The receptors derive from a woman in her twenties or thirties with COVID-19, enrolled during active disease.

Here the CDR3 DNA reads TGTGCCAGCAAACGACAGGGAATCACTGAAGCTTTCTTT. It translates to CASKRQGITEAFF. The chain combines TRBV2 with TRBJ1-1, with 7 bases fitting TRBD1. This CDR3 is built from 13 residues. Germline V CDR1 and CDR2: SNHLY, FYNNEI. V lost 7 bases and J lost 4; bases outside the gene matches: 6. Looking up the rest from reference TRBV2 and TRBJ1-1 gives the full variable domain: EPEVTQTPSHQVTQMGQEVILRCVPISNHLYFYWYRQILGQKVEFLVSFYNNEISEKSEIFDDQFSVERPDGSNFTLKIRSTKLEDSAMYFCASKRQGITEAFFGQGTRLTVV.

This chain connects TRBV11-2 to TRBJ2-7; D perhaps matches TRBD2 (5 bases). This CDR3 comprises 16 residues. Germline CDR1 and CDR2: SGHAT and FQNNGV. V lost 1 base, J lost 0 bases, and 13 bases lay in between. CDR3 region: CASSLGFLAPSYEQYF. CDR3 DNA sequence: TGTGCCAGCAGCTTAGGTTTCCTAGCCCCCTCCTACGAGCAGTACTTC.

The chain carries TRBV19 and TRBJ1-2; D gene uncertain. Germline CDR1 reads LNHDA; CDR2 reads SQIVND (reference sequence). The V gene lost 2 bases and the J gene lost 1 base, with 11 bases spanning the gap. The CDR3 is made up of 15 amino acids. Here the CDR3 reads CASSITGMGNYGYTF. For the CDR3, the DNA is TGTGCCAGTAGTATAACGGGAATGGGTAACTATGGCTACACCTTC. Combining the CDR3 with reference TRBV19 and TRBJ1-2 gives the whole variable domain DGGITQSPKYLFRKEGQNVTLSCEQNLNHDAMYWYRQDPGQGLRLIYYSQIVNDFQKGDIAEGYSVSREKKESFPLTVTSAQKNPTAFYLCASSITGMGNYGYTFGSGTRLTVV.

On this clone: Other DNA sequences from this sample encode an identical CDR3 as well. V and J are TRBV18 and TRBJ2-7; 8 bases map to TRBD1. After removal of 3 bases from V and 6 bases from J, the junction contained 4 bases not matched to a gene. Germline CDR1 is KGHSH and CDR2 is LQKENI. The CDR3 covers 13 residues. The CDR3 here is CASSPDRVSEQYF. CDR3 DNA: TGTGCCAGCTCACCGGACAGGGTGAGCGAGCAGTACTTC.